This T cell receptor beta chain was found in a study of blood T cell repertoires in COVID-19. For the study at large: Sites across the United States, Italy and Spain contributed samples from acute and convalescent COVID-19. From T cells, B-cell-depleted T cells, or PBMCs came the material, which was cDNA or gDNA.

The method was immunoSEQ multiplex PCR; TCRdb's version includes in-frame clones alone and lacks a portion of them. The repertoire includes tens of thousands of clones, around 84% of them detected once, and approximately 15% sits in the top ten. CDR1 and CDR2 (germline): ENHRY, SYGVKD. V was pared by 2 bases and J by 0 bases, with 7 bases between. This CDR3 has 14 residues. The rearrangement joins TRBV10-3 to TRBJ1-2, with D unclear. This sequence was found in a man in his 70s with active COVID-19. Sequencing was done on a sample of peripheral blood. The CDR3 DNA reads as TGTGCCATCAGTGAGCTTCTCGCTAACTATGGCTACACCTTC. Its protein product is CAISELLANYGYTF.